This T cell receptor (beta chain) was sequenced during a study of CD8 T cells in Susac syndrome. The TEMRA cells underwent FACS enrichment, while the CD8+ and CD4+ T cells underwent negative isolation. Study-wide results and limits: The study's TCR sequencing and HLA analysis drew on a certain number of individuals. That number was acknowledged as relatively small.

As regards this clonotype: Its antigen is unidentified.

V lost 6 bases to trimming and J lost 0 bases, with 12 bases between them. Per germline, CDR1 SNHLY and CDR2 FYNNEI. The CDR3 extends over 14 amino acids. cDNA came from approximately 0.5 to 1 ug RNA primed by random hexamers. The amplification used immunoSEQ multiplex PCR on TCR beta CDR3; it spanned 54 Vbeta and 13 Jbeta. Via MiXCR, TCRdb re-called the immunoSEQ multiplex PCR reads, giving one row per CDR3 protein. The sample includes over 130,000 distinct CDR3 sequences, around 96% of them seen just once. The sequencing sample was made of CD4+ T cells from PBMCs. The chain links TRBV2 to TRBJ2-7; TRBD1 might be the D (5 bases). The sequence was obtained from a human donor with multiple sclerosis. The CDR3 region is CASRQGTNSYEQYF. CDR3 sequence (DNA): TGTGCCAGCAGGCAGGGTACAAACTCCTACGAGCAGTACTTC.